Below, one T cell receptor (beta chain) is given with its context. Method: immunoSEQ multiplex PCR; TCRdb's copy keeps in-frame clones and lacks some. This table holds approximately 30,000 clones, 90% found once. The data are from a study of T cell changes during pregnancy in multiple sclerosis. CDR1 SGHRS and CDR2 YFSETQ come from the germline V gene. Trimming pared 0 bases from V and 1 base from J, leaving 10 bases between. The CDR3 spans 15 residues. The V gene is TRBV5-1, the J gene TRBJ1-1; tentatively, D is TRBD1 (5 bases). The starting material was CD8+ T cells from peripheral blood mononuclear cells, obtained in the first trimester of pregnancy. The origin of this receptor is a female donor with multiple sclerosis, enrolled in a pregnancy study. The CDR3 DNA follows: TGCGCCAGCAGCTTGGTTGTGACAGAGAACACTGAAGCTTTCTTT. Amino acid sequence: CASSLVVTENTEAFF. Combining the CDR3 with reference TRBV5-1 and TRBJ1-1 gives the whole variable domain KAGVTQTPRYLIKTRGQQVTLSCSPISGHRSVSWYQQTPGQGLQFLFEYFSETQRNKGNFPGRFSGRQFSNSRSEMNVSTLELGDSALYLCASSLVVTENTEAFFGQGTRLTVV.